One T cell receptor beta chain is described in this entry. Built from TCR beta cDNA, the libraries had unique molecular identifiers in them. TCRdb re-derived calls from the PCR reads in MiXCR, one entry per CDR3 protein. Of approximately 570,000 distinct CDR3 sequences in the sample, around 40% were seen once. This record belongs to a study of post-analysis software for immune sequencing data. This receptor was obtained from a girl aged 10 to 17 with multiple sclerosis. Sequenced input: blood.

CDR3 protein: CSVEVRTGCYRGEKLFF. The CDR3, as DNA: TGCAGCGTTGAAGTTAGGACAGGGTGCTACCGGGGTGAAAAACTGTTTTTT. V and J are TRBV29-1 and TRBJ1-4, with 8 nucleotides matching TRBD1. The CDR3 loop spans 17 amino acids. V lost 1 base and J lost 7; bases outside the gene matches: 14. CDR1 is SQVTM and CDR2 is ANQGSEA in the germline V gene. The complete variable domain, with remaining parts taken from reference TRBV29-1 and TRBJ1-4, reads SAVISQKPSRDICQRGTSLTIQCQVDSQVTMMFWYRQQPGQSLTLIATANQGSEATYESGFVIDKFPISRPNLTFSTLTVSNMSPEDSSIYLCSVEVRTGCYRGEKLFFGSGTQLSVL.